One sample yielded the 26 T cell receptor beta chains listed below, sequenced in a study of T cells in Graves' hyperthyroidism and ophthalmopathy. Using RNA transcripts as the source, TCR beta CDR3 regions were amplified. Primed by the HTBI set, a first-round RT-PCR was run on the TCR CDR3. TCRdb ran MiXCR on the multiplex PCR reads and lists one entry per CDR3 protein. There are about 360,000 distinct CDR3 sequences in the sample; about 13% occur only once, and around a tenth lies in the top ten. The sequenced material came from blood. Source of these receptors: a woman younger than 35 with Graves' hyperthyroidism.

V usage is TRBV28 and J usage is TRBJ2-1; the D call may be TRBD1 or TRBD2 (7 bases each). Trimming pared 7 bases from V and 4 bases from J, leaving 17 bases between. CDR3 length: 15 residues. Per germline, CDR1 MDHEN and CDR2 SYDVKM. CDR3 DNA sequence: TGTGCCAGCACCCCCCCAGGGGGGGGATACAATGAGCAGTTCTTC. Protein: CASTPPGGGYNEQFF.

This clonotype occurred many times. The V gene is TRBV11-2, the J gene TRBJ1-2; D may be TRBD1 (6 bases). CDR1 SGHAT and CDR2 FQNNGV come from the germline V gene. The length of the CDR3 is 15 residues. V was pared by 5 bases and J by 4 bases, with 17 bases between. In nucleotides, the CDR3 is TGTGCCAGCAGCCCCCACCTGGACAGCGGCTATGGCTACACCTTC. Translation gives CASSPHLDSGYGYTF.

Many counts were recorded for this clonotype. A junction boundary mismatches the germline segment, possibly from a read error. The chain uses TRBV20-1 and TRBJ1-1; no firm D call. From germline, CDR1 is DFQATT and CDR2 SNEGSKA (reference sequence). The CDR3 has 17 residues. In DNA form, the CDR3 reads TGCAGTGCTCGAGACCGGTCAAGGCACACCGGTAGCACTGAAGCTTTCTTT. It is translated as CSARDRSRHTGSTEAFF.

This clonotype has ten or more counts. V gene TRBV12-3 or TRBV12-4 combines with J gene TRBJ2-3; D is ambiguous. The length of the CDR3 is 15 residues. V shed 3 bases and J shed 2 bases, with 12 bases lying between them. The CDR3 sequence: CASSFLTRSTDTQYF. As DNA, the CDR3 is TGTGCCAGCAGTTTTTTGACGCGGTCCACAGATACGCAGTATTTT.

This clonotype turned up a few times. The chain recombines TRBV4-1 with TRBJ2-7, with D hard to call. The CDR3 contains 14 residues. With 2 bases removed from V and 6 bases from J, the gap between germline ends came to 14 bases. CDR1 is MGHRA and CDR2 is YSYEKL in the germline V gene. The CDR3 coding sequence is TGCGCCAGCAGCCAATTAGCAGTCTCTTCCGAGCAGTACTTC. Translation gives CASSQLAVSSEQYF.

The sample holds many counts of this clonotype. This rearrangement joins TRBV11-3 to TRBJ2-1, with D hard to call. Germline V gene sequence: CDR1 SGHNT, CDR2 YENEEA. V dropped 1 base and J dropped 9 bases, with 10 bases sitting between them. The CDR3 extends over 13 amino acids. The CDR3 DNA sequence: TGTGCCAGCAGCTTAGTTTCTTCCGGTGAGCAGTTCTTC. It translates to CASSLVSSGEQFF.

This clonotype has ten or more counts. The rearrangement joins TRBV2 to TRBJ2-3; TRBD2 matches at 13 bases. V lost 6 bases to trimming and J lost 2 bases; unmatched junction nucleotides: 11. The CDR3 runs 18 residues. CDR1 SNHLY and CDR2 FYNNEI come from the germline V gene. The CDR3 region has the DNA TGTGCCAGCAGCCAAAGACTAGCGGGGGGCTTAACCACAGATACGCAGTATTTT. Its protein product is CASSQRLAGGLTTDTQYF.

This clonotype was found many times. Its ends do not fully match the called genes, so a read error is possible. This chain connects TRBV20-1 to TRBJ1-2; 7 nucleotides agree with TRBD1. This CDR3 spans 13 amino acids. CDR1 and CDR2 (germline): DFQATT, SNEGSKA (reference sequence). CDR3 in DNA: TGCAGTGCTAGAGGGGACAGCGGCTATGACTACACCTTC. As protein: CSARGDSGYDYTF.

This chain links TRBV20-1 with TRBJ2-5; D remains unclear. V was clipped by 0 bases and J by 2 bases, with 10 bases between them. The CDR3 length is 14 residues. CDR1 DFQATT and CDR2 SNEGSKA come from the germline V gene (reference sequence). The DNA for the CDR3 is TGCAGTGCTAGAGATCTCGAATCTCAAGAGACCCAGTACTTC. As protein: CSARDLESQETQYF.

This clonotype has a count of ten or more. This chain joins TRBV28 and TRBJ1-2; D is uncertain. The CDR3 totals 12 residues. CDR1 is MDHEN and CDR2 is SYDVKM in the germline V gene. V lost 3 bases to trimming and J lost 3 bases, with 5 bases between them. CDR3 in amino acids: CASSLGYYGYTF. DNA for the CDR3: TGTGCCAGCAGTTTGGGCTACTATGGCTACACCTTC.

This clonotype was detected ten times or more. This chain connects TRBV10-3 to TRBJ1-1, with a possible D match to TRBD1 (5 bases). The V end was cut by 0 bases, the J end by 0 bases, with 11 bases between. The CDR3 consists of 16 residues. Germline V gene sequence: CDR1 ENHRY, CDR2 SYGVKD. CDR3 sequence reads: CAISESRRDLNTEAFF. The CDR3 region has the DNA TGTGCCATCAGTGAGTCGAGAAGGGACCTGAACACTGAAGCTTTCTTT.

J is TRBJ1-4 and V is TRBV7-9, with a tentative D call TRBD1 (5 bases). V was pared by 3 bases and J by 5 bases, with 13 bases between. This CDR3 has 15 amino acids. Germline V CDR1 and CDR2: SEHNR, FQNEAQ (reference sequence). The CDR3 reads CASSLPGRGNEKLFF. The CDR3 nucleotides are TGTGCCAGCAGCTTGCCGGGACGTGGGAATGAAAAACTGTTTTTT. Variable domain in full (rest from reference TRBV7-9 and TRBJ1-4): DTGVSQNPRHKITKRGQNVTFRCDPISEHNRLYWYRQTLGQGPEFLTYFQNEAQLEKSRLLSDRFSAERPKGSFSTLEIQRTEQGDSAMYLCASSLPGRGNEKLFFGSGTQLSVL.

There are many counts of this clonotype. The genes are TRBV12-3 or TRBV12-4 and TRBJ2-1, with 9 bases fitting TRBD2. With 1 base clipped from V and 3 bases from J, the junction kept 1 base outside the gene matches. The CDR3 sequence is 15 residues long. The CDR3 here is CASSLGLAVYNEQFF. The CDR3 coding sequence is TGTGCCAGCAGTTTAGGACTAGCGGTCTACAATGAGCAGTTCTTC.

This clonotype has a count of ten or more. The chain employs TRBV6-1 and TRBJ2-1; maybe TRBD2 (6 bases). V gave up 4 bases and J gave up 4 bases, with 11 bases separating them. Germline CDR1 MNHNS, CDR2 SASEGT. This CDR3 is built from 14 residues. CDR3 DNA: TGTGCCAGCAGTGGCTTGGGGGGTTACAATGAGCAGTTCTTC. It specifies CASSGLGGYNEQFF.

A few counts support this clonotype. The CDR3 is CASSRTGSGASKNIQYF. The CDR3 DNA reads TGTGCCAGCTCACGAACAGGGTCCGGAGCGTCCAAAAACATTCAGTACTTC. The chain is built from TRBV18 and TRBJ2-4; D perhaps matches TRBD1 (6 bases). Trimming took off 4 bases at V and 2 bases at J, with 18 bases between the two ends. Germline CDR1 and CDR2: KGHSH and LQKENI. This CDR3 is 17 amino acids long.

This clonotype occurred a few times. With a much larger clone just one base away, this may be a read error. The chain carries TRBV2 and TRBJ2-3, with D maybe TRBD1 (6 bases). With the DNA end fitting TRBJ1-5 better, the J assignment may be wrong. This CDR3 has 15 amino acids. The V gene's germline CDR1 is SNHLY and CDR2 FYNNEI. This CDR3 reads CASSVRGGQTDTQHF. The CDR3 DNA reads as TGTGCCAGCAGTGTTCGGGGGGGCCAAACAGATACGCAGCATTTT.

Only a few counts were recorded for this clonotype. The chain couples TRBV4-3 to TRBJ2-3; D not certain. This CDR3 has 17 amino acids. The V gene's germline CDR1 is LGHNA and CDR2 YSLEER. V was trimmed by 0 bases and J by 2 bases, leaving 15 bases between them. CDR3 bases: TGCGCCAGCAGCCAAGATCTCGTCCTAGACCCCACAGATACGCAGTATTTT. This sequence encodes CASSQDLVLDPTDTQYF.

This chain joins TRBV6-1 and TRBJ1-1; tentatively, D is TRBD1 (5 bases). V was shortened by 3 bases and J by 11 bases, with 16 bases between the two germline ends. CDR1 and CDR2 from the germline V gene are MNHNS and SASEGT. The CDR3 length is 13 residues. The CDR3 reads CASSDSGSIVAFF. Written as DNA, the CDR3 is TGTGCCAGCAGTGACTCAGGGTCGATCGTCGCTTTCTTT.

This clonotype was counted a few times. The V call is TRBV6-1, the J call TRBJ1-2, with 7 nucleotides matching TRBD1. CDR1 MNHNS and CDR2 SASEGT come from the germline V gene. This CDR3 is built from 14 residues. Germline trimming cut 8 bases from V and 0 bases from J; bases unmatched to any gene: 6. The CDR3 region is CASHDRAPNYGYTF. In DNA form, the CDR3 reads TGTGCCAGCCACGACAGGGCCCCTAACTATGGCTACACCTTC.

There are many counts of this clonotype. This chain joins TRBV7-8 and TRBJ2-7; TRBD1 agrees at 9 bases. V lost 6 bases and J lost 6; bases outside the gene matches: 15. From germline, CDR1 is SGHVS and CDR2 FQNEAQ. This CDR3 has 16 residues. The CDR3 reads CASRRQGGRPRVEQYF. CDR3 DNA: TGTGCCAGCAGAAGACAGGGGGGCCGACCTCGGGTCGAGCAGTACTTC.

This clonotype was observed many times. V and J are TRBV28 and TRBJ2-3; 8 positions agree with TRBD2. Trimming at V came to 5 bases and at J to 3 bases, leaving 4 bases not matched to a gene. CDR3 length: 14 residues. Germline values: CDR1 MDHEN, CDR2 SYDVKM. The chain's CDR3 is CASSISGSTDTQYF. The CDR3 DNA follows: TGTGCCAGCAGTATCAGCGGGAGTACAGATACGCAGTATTTT.

This clonotype came up many times. The chain links TRBV7-9 to TRBJ2-5, with 11 bases lining up with TRBD2. The CDR3 is 15 residues long. Germline-derived CDR1 and CDR2 are SEHNR and FQNEAQ (reference sequence). The V gene end was trimmed by 5 bases and the J gene end by 4 bases; junction bases not matched to a gene: 6. This CDR3 is CASSPGTSGPETQYF. The CDR3 DNA reads TGTGCCAGCAGCCCGGGGACTAGCGGTCCAGAGACCCAGTACTTC.

The chain employs TRBV7-8 and TRBJ2-1; D might be TRBD2 (7 bases). Trimming took 5 bases from V and 4 from J, leaving 24 bases between them. Germline values: CDR1 SGHVS, CDR2 FQNEAQ. CDR3 length: 18 amino acids. The CDR3 spells CASSVHRGAGDGYNEQFF. DNA of the CDR3: TGTGCCAGCAGCGTCCACCGGGGGGCGGGAGATGGTTACAATGAGCAGTTCTTC.

The chain links TRBV2 to TRBJ2-3, with 8 bases fitting TRBD2. V gave up 8 bases and J gave up 6 bases; unmatched junction bases: 7. The CDR3 has 13 amino acids. Germline V gene lookup returns CDR1 SNHLY and CDR2 FYNNEI. CDR3 residues: CASRRGVEDTQYF. The CDR3 nucleotides read TGTGCCAGCCGGCGGGGGGTTGAGGATACGCAGTATTTT.

In its sample, this clonotype was seen many times. The chain is built from TRBV20-1 and TRBJ1-5, with D tentatively TRBD1 (5 bases). The germline V gene encodes CDR1 DFQATT and CDR2 SNEGSKA (reference sequence). This CDR3 contains 15 residues. V was cut by 6 bases and J by 1 base, with 16 bases left in between. The CDR3 nucleotides are TGCAGTGCCCCGGGACCCAAAGAGAGCAATCAGCCCCAGCATTTT. It translates to CSAPGPKESNQPQHF.

This clonotype has at least ten counts. A read error is possible here, since a much larger clone lies one base away. The chain recombines TRBV2 with TRBJ1-1, with unresolved D. The germline gives CDR1 SNHLY, CDR2 FYNNEI. Trimming left V 0 bases short and J 1 base short, with 6 bases between. The CDR3 is 14 residues long. DNA of the CDR3: TGTGCCAGCAGTGAAGCGGCGGAGAACACTGAAGCTTTCTTT. Amino acid sequence: CASSEAAENTEAFF.